The clone carrying this T cell receptor (beta chain) was recorded once. Antigen: not known. The data are from a study of cytomegalovirus exposure and HLA in healthy donors. Use of 60 Vbeta and 13 Jbeta primers characterized the PCR. Sequencing was performed with immunoSEQ multiplex PCR; in TCRdb, only in-frame clones are kept and a portion is missing. The sample consists of roughly 180,000 clones, roughly 80% of them appearing once. Per germline, CDR1 LNHDA and CDR2 SQIVND (reference sequence). With 2 bases removed from V and 6 bases from J, the gap between germline ends came to 10 bases. The CDR3 is made up of 13 amino acids. Regarding donors, all were healthy bone marrow donors. Findings and caveats of the study: It was approximately 150 TCR beta chains that were listed as cytomegalovirus-associated. TCR association rates varied by HLA locus in a later analysis, with DRB1 highest and HLA-C lowest.

The material sequenced was PBMCs. The origin of this receptor is a male donor in good health and CMV-seronegative. The chain uses TRBV19 and TRBJ1-1, with D perhaps matching TRBD1 (5 bases). CDR3 nucleotide sequence: TGTGCCAGTAGTATAACGGGACTGGCTGAAGCTTTCTTT. It is translated as CASSITGLAEAFF.